This TCR beta chain was documented in a study of Ad26.COV2.S vaccination and SARS-CoV-2 variants. The wider study: Donor was assigned to the Ad26.COV2.S arm of trial COV1001. Dosing was one shot or two shots 56 days apart. Findings and caveats of the study: Placebo recipients and vaccine recipients were similar in non-spike TCR breadth.

Libraries were prepared by immunoSEQ multiplex PCR; TCRdb keeps only in-frame clonotypes and omits some of them. The sample records about 400,000 clones, around 82% being singletons. The CDR3 length is 13 residues. The germline V gene has CDR1 SGHAT and CDR2 FQNNGV. The V and J ends lost 5 bases and 5 bases respectively, with 12 bases between them. Treatment defined: roughly 19 received Ad26.COV2.S at low or high dose, single or two shots; a few received placebo; per-sample allocation not given. Following the first vaccine or placebo injection, samples were taken on day 63. An Ad26 vector expressing Wuhan-strain SARS-CoV-2 spike served as the vaccine. About this clone: Antigen: not known.

This chain connects TRBV11-2 to TRBJ1-2, with D possibly matching TRBD1 (5 bases). Source: peripheral blood, taken in a trial of Ad26.COV2.S vaccine versus placebo. The clonotype comes from a person between 18 and 60 years old who received the Ad26.COV2.S COVID-19 vaccine or a placebo. CDR3 sequence: CASSPDSRYGYTF. DNA of the CDR3: TGTGCCAGCAGCCCAGACAGCAGATATGGCTACACCTTC. Full variable domain (rest looked up from reference TRBV11-2 and TRBJ1-2): EAGVAQSPRYKIIEKRQSVAFWCNPISGHATLYWYQQILGQGPKLLIQFQNNGVVDDSQLPKDRFSAERLKGVDSTLKIQPAKLEDSAVYLCASSPDSRYGYTFGSGTRLTVV.